This T cell receptor (beta chain) appears in the sequencing data of a study of T cell repertoires in cytomegalovirus infection. General study findings and limits: It was HLA-C-restricted CMV-specific TCR beta clonotypes that dominated the response ex vivo.

In TCRdb, the reads were re-called with MiXCR into one record per CDR3 protein. The sample contains about 150,000 distinct CDR3 sequences, 20% to 25% of which appear only once. V was pared by 0 bases and J by 5 bases, with 1 base of the junction left unmatched. Germline V gives CDR1 SGHTA, CDR2 FQGNSA. The CDR3 is 13 residues long. This clonotype came up many times. Antigen: not known. The chain combines TRBV7-2 with TRBJ2-7; TRBD2 matches at 7 bases. The source material was PBMCs. The receptor was isolated from a human donor in good health (CMV status not recorded). Some clones in this sample may be carry-over from other donors' samples. CDR3 bases: TGTGCCAGCAGCTTAGCGGGAGGGAACGAGCAGTACTTC. Translation gives CASSLAGGNEQYF.